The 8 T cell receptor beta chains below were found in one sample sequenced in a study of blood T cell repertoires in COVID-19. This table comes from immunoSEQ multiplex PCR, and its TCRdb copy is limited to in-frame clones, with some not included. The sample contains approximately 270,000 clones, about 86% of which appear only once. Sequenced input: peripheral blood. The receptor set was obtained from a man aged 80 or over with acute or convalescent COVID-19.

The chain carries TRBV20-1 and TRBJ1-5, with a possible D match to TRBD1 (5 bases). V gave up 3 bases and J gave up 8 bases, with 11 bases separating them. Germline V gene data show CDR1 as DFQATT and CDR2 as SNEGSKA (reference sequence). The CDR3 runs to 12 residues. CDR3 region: CSASARGEPQHF. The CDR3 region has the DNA TGCAGTGCTAGTGCTAGGGGTGAGCCCCAGCATTTT.

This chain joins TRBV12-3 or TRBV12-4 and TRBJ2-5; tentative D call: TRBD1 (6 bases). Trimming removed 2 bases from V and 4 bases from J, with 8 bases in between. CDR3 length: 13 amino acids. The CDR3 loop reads CASSLRGSETQYF. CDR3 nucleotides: TGTGCCAGCAGTTTAAGGGGGTCAGAGACCCAGTACTTC.

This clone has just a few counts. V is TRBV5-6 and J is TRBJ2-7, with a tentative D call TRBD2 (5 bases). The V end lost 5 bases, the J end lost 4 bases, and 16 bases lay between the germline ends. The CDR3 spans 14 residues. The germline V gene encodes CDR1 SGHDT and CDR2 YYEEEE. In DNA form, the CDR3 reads TGTGCCAGCAGGCGGACTTGGGATACGTACGAGCAGTACTTC. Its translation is CASRRTWDTYEQYF.

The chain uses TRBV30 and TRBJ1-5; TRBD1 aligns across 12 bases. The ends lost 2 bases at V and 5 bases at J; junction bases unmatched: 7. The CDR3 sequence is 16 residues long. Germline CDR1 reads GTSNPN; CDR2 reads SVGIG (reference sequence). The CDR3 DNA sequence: TGTGCCTGGAGTATCTGGGGACAGGGGGCTTATCAGCCCCAGCATTTT. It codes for CAWSIWGQGAYQPQHF.

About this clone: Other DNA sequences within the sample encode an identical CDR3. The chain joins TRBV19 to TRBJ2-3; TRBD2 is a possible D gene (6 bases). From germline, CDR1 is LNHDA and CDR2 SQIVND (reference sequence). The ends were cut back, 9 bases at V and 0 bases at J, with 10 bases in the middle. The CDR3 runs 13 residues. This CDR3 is CASSGLSTDTQYF. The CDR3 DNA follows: TGTGCCAGCTCGGGACTCAGCACAGATACGCAGTATTTT.

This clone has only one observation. This CDR3 reads CASSQGLAATEAFF. CDR3 coding DNA: TGTGCCAGCAGTCAGGGCCTGGCGGCTACTGAAGCTTTCTTT. The V and J genes are TRBV2 and TRBJ1-1; D possibly corresponds to TRBD1 (5 bases). V lost 5 bases to trimming and J lost 5 bases, with 15 bases between them. Germline V lookup: CDR1 SNHLY, CDR2 FYNNEI. The CDR3 extends over 14 amino acids. Supplemented by reference TRBV2 and TRBJ1-1, the full variable domain reads EPEVTQTPSHQVTQMGQEVILRCVPISNHLYFYWYRQILGQKVEFLVSFYNNEISEKSEIFDDQFSVERPDGSNFTLKIRSTKLEDSAMYFCASSQGLAATEAFFGQGTRLTVV.

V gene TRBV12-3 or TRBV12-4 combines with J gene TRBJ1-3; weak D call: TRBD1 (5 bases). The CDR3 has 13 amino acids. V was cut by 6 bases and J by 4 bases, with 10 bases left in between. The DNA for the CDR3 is TGTGCCAGCAGCCTGGCAGGGGGAAACACCATATATTTT. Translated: CASSLAGGNTIYF.

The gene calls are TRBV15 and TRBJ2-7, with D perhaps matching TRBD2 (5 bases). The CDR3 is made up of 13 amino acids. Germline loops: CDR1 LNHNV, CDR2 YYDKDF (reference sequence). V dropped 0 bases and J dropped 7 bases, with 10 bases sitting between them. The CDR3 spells CATSRDLGREQYF. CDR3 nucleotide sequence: TGTGCCACCAGCAGAGATTTGGGGAGAGAGCAGTACTTC.